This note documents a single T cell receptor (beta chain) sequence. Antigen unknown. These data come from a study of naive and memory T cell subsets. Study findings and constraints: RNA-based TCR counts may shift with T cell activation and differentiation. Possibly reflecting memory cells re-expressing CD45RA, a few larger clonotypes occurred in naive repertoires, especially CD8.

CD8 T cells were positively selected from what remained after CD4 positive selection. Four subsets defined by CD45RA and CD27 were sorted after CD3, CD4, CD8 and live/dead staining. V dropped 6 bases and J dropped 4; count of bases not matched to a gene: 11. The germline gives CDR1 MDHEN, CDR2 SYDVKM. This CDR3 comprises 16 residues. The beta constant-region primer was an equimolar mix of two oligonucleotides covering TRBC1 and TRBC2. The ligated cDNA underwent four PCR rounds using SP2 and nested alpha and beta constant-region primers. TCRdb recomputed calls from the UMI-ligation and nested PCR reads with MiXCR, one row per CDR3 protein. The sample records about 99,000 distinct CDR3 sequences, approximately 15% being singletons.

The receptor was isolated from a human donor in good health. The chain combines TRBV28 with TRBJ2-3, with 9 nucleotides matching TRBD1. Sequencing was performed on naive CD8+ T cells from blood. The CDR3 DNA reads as TGTGCCAGCAGGCGCCGGACAGGGGCACTAGCAGATACGCAGTATTTT. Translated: CASRRRTGALADTQYF.